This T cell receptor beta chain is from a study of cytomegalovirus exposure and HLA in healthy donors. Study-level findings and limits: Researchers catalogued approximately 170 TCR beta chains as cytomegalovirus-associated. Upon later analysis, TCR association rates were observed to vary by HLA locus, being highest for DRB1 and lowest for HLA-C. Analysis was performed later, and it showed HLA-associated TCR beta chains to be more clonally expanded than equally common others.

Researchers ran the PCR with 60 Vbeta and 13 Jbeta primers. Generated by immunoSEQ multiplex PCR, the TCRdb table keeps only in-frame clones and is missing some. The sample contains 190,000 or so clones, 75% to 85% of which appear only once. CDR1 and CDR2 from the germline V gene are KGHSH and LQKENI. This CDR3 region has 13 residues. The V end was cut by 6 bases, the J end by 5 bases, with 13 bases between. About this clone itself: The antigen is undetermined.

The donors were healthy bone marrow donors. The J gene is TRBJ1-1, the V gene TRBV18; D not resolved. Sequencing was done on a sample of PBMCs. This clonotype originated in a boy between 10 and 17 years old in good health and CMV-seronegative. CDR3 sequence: CASSGGWNTEAFF. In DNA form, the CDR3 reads TGTGCCAGCTCGGGAGGCTGGAATACTGAAGCTTTCTTT.